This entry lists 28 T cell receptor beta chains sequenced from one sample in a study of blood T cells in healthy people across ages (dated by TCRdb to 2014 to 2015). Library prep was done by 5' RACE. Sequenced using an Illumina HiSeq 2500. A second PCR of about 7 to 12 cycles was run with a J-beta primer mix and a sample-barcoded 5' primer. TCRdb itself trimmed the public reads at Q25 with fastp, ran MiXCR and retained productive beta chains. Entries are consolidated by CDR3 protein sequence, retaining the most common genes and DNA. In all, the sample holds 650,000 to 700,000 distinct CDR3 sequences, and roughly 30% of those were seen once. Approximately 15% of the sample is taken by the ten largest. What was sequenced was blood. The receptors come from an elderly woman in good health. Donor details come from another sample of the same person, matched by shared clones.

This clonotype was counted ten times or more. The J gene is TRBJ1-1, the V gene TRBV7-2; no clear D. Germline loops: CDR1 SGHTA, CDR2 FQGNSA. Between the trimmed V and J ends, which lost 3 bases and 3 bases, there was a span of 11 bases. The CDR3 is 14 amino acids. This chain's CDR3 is CASSFRNMDTEAFF. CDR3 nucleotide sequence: TGTGCCAGCAGCTTCAGAAATATGGACACTGAAGCTTTCTTT.

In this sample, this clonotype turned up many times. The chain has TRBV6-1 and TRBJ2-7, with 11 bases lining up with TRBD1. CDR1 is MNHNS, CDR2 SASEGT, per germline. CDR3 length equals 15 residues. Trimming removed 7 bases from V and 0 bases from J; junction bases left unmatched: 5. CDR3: CASNRDRGASYEQYF. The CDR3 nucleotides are TGTGCCAGCAACCGGGACAGGGGGGCCTCCTACGAGCAGTACTTC.

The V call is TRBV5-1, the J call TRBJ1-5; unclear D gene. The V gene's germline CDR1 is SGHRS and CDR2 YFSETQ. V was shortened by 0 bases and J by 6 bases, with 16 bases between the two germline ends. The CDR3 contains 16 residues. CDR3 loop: CASSLGPSNLGQPQHF. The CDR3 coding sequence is TGCGCCAGCAGCTTGGGGCCCTCAAATCTTGGTCAGCCCCAGCATTTT.

The DNA for the CDR3 is TGTGCCAGCAGCCCCCGGGAGGGCTTCAGCAATCAGCCCCAGCATTTT. Protein: CASSPREGFSNQPQHF. The chain carries TRBV7-8 and TRBJ1-5; D is uncertain. CDR1 and CDR2 from the germline V gene are SGHVS and FQNEAQ. The CDR3 has 16 amino acids. V was shortened by 5 bases and J by 1 base, with 15 bases between the two germline ends.

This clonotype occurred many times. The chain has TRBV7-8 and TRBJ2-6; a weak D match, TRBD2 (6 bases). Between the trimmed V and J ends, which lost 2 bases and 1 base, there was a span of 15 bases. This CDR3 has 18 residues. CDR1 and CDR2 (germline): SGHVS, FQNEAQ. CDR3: CASSLLAGRLSGANVLTF. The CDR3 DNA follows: TGTGCCAGCAGCTTACTGGCAGGGAGGCTTTCTGGGGCCAACGTCCTGACTTTC.

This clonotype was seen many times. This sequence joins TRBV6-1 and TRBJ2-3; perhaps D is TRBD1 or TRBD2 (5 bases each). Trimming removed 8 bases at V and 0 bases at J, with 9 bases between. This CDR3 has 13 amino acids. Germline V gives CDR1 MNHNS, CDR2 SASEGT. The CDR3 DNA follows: TGTGCCAGCGGGGGAAAGAGCACAGATACGCAGTATTTT. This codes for CASGGKSTDTQYF.

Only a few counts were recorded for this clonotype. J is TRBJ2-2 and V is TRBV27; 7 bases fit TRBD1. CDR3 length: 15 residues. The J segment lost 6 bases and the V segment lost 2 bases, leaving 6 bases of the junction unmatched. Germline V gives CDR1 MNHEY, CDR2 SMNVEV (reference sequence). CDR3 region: CASSLQTGLAGELFF. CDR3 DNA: TGTGCCAGCAGTTTACAGACAGGGTTGGCCGGGGAGCTGTTTTTT.

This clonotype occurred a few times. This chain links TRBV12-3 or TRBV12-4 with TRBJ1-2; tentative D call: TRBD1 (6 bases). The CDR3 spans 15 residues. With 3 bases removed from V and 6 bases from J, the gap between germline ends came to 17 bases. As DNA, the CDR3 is TGTGCCAGCAGTTTGATAGGACAGACATACGATGGCTACACCTTC. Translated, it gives CASSLIGQTYDGYTF.

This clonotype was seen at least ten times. The CDR3, as DNA: TGTGCCAGCAGCCAAGATCAGGCAGGGGGCTATGGCTACACCTTC. Translated: CASSQDQAGGYGYTF. The rearrangement uses TRBV4-2 and TRBJ1-2; 7 bases fit TRBD1. Per the germline V gene, CDR1 is LGHNA and CDR2 is YNFKEQ. J lost 4 bases, V lost 0 bases, and 5 bases had no gene match. The CDR3 has 15 amino acids.

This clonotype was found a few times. CDR3 DNA sequence: TGTGCCAGCAGCTTCTGGACAGGGGGCAACACCGGGGAGCTGTTTTTT. It translates to CASSFWTGGNTGELFF. J is TRBJ2-2 and V is TRBV5-6; TRBD1 matches at 11 bases. Germline CDR1 SGHDT, CDR2 YYEEEE. The CDR3 contains 16 residues. V trimming: 2 bases; J trimming: 2 bases; junction bases outside the gene matches: 2.

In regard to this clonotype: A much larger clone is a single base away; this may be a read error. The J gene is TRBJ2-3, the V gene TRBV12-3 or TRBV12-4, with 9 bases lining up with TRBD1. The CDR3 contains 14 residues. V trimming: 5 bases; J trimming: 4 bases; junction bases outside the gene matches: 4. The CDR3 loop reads CASSGTGSADTQYF. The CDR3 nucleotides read TGTGCCAGCAGTGGGACAGGGAGCGCAGATACGCAGTATTTT.

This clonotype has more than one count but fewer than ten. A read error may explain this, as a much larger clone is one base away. The CDR3 here is CSARGDRGGKEQFF. CDR3 DNA: TGCAGTGCTAGAGGTGACCGGGGGGGTAAAGAGCAGTTCTTC. The chain recombines TRBV20-1 with TRBJ2-1; TRBD2 matches 8 bases. V shed 1 base and J 10 bases; nucleotides not matched to a gene: 9. The CDR3 loop spans 14 amino acids. Germline values: CDR1 DFQATT, CDR2 SNEGSKA (reference sequence).

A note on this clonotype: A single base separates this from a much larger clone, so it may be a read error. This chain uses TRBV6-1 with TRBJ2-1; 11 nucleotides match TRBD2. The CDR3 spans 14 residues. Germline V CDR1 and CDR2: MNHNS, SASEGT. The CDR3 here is CAGSVAGGPNEQFF. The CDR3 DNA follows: TGTGCCGGCAGCGTAGCGGGGGGGCCGAATGAGCAGTTCTTC.

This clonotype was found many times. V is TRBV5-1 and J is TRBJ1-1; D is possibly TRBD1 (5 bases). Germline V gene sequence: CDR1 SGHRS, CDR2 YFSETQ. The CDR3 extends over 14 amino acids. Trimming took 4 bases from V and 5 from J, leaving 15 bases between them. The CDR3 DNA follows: TGCGCCAGCAGCCCCCCAGGGATCCGAACTGAAGCTTTCTTT. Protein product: CASSPPGIRTEAFF.

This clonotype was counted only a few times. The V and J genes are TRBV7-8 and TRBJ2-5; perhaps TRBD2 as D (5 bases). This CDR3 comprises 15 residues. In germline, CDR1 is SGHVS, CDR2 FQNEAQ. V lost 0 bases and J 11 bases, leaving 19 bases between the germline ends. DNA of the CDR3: TGTGCCAGCAGCTTAGCGGCCGGACTCCTCAATGAGCAGTACTTC. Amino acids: CASSLAAGLLNEQYF.

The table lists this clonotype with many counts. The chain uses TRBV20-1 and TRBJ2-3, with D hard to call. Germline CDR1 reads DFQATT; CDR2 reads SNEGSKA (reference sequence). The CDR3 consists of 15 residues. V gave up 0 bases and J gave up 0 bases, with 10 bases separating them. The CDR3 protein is CSARDVWVSTDTQYF. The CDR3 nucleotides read TGCAGTGCTAGAGATGTGTGGGTGAGCACAGATACGCAGTATTTT.

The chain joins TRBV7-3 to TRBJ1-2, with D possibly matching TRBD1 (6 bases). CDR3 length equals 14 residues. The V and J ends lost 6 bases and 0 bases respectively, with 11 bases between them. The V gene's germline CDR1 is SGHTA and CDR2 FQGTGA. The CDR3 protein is CASSQGTSNYGYTF. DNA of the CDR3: TGTGCCAGCAGTCAGGGGACATCTAACTATGGCTACACCTTC. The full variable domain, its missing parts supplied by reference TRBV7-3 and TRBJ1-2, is GAGVSQTPSNKVTEKGKYVELRCDPISGHTALYWYRQSLGQGPEFLIYFQGTGAADDSGLPNDRFFAVRPEGSVSTLKIQRTERGDSAVYLCASSQGTSNYGYTFGSGTRLTVV.

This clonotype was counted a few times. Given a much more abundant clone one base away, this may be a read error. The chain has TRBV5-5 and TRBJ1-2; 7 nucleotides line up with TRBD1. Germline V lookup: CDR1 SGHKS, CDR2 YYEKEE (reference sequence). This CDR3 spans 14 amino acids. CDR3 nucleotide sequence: TGTGCCAGCAGCCATACGGACAGGAACTATGGCTGCACCTTC. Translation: CASSHTDRNYGCTF.

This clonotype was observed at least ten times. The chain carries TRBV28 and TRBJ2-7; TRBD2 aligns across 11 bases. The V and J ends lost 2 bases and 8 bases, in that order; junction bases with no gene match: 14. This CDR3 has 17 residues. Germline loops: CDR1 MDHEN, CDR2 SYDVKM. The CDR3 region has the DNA TGTGCCAGCAGTTTAGAAGGACTAGCGGGTGACATCGTCAAGCAGTACTTC. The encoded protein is CASSLEGLAGDIVKQYF.

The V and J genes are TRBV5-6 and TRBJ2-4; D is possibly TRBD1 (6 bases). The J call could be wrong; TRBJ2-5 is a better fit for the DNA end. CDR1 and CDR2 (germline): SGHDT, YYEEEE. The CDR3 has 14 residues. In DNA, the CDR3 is TGTGCCAGCAGCTTGGTTACAGGGATCGAGACCCAGTACTTC. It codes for CASSLVTGIETQYF.

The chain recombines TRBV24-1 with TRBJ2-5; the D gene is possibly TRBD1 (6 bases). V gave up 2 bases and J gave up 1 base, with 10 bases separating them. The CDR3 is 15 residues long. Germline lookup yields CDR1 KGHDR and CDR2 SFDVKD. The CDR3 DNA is TGTGCCACCAGTGATTCGGACAGATTCCAAGAGACCCAGTACTTC. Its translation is CATSDSDRFQETQYF.

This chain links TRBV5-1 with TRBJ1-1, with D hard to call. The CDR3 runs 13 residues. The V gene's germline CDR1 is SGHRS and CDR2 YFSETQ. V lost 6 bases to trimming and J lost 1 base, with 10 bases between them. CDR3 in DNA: TGCGCCAGCAAGAGTGAACCGAACACTGAAGCTTTCTTT. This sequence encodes CASKSEPNTEAFF.

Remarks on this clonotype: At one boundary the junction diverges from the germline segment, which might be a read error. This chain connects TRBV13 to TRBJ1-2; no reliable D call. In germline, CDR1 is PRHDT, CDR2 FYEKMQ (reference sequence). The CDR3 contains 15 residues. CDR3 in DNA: TGTGCCAGCACCTCTGGGCTCGGGTATAACTATGACTACACCTTC. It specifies CASTSGLGYNYDYTF.

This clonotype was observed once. Written as DNA, the CDR3 is TGTGCCAGCAGCTTAAGCTCGGCAGGGATGAAGGGCTACACCTTC. It codes for CASSLSSAGMKGYTF. The chain recombines TRBV7-9 with TRBJ1-2; a weak D match, TRBD1 (5 bases). Per the germline V gene, CDR1 is SEHNR and CDR2 is FQNEAQ (reference sequence). This CDR3 is built from 15 residues. The V end was cut by 2 bases, the J end by 8 bases, with 18 bases between.

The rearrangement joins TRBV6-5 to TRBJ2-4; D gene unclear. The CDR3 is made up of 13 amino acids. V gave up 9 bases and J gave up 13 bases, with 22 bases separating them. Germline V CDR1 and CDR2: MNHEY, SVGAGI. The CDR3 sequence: CASSHPGRNQQYF. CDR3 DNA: TGTGCCAGTAGTCACCCCGGGCGGAATCAGCAGTACTTC.

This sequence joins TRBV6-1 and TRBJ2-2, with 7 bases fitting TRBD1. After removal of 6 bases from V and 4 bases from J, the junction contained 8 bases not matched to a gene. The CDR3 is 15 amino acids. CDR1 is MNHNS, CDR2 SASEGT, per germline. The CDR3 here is CASRVSGTVTGELFF. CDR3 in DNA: TGTGCCAGCAGGGTCTCCGGGACAGTCACCGGGGAGCTGTTTTTT.

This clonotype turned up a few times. Here the CDR3 reads CSARTGEAYEQYF. DNA for the CDR3: TGCAGTGCGCGGACAGGGGAGGCCTACGAGCAGTACTTC. The chain employs TRBV20-1 and TRBJ2-7, with 9 bases lining up with TRBD1. The length of the CDR3 is 13 residues. Unmatched junction bases numbered 5, after V lost 6 bases and J lost 2 bases. Per the germline V gene, CDR1 is DFQATT and CDR2 is SNEGSKA (reference sequence).

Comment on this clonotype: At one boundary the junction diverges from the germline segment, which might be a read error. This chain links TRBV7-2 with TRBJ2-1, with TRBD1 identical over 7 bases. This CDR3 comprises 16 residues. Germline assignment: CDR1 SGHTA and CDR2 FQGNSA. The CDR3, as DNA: TGTGCCAGCAGCTTCCCGACAGGGTCAGGAGTGAATGAGCGGTTCTTC. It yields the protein CASSFPTGSGVNERFF.